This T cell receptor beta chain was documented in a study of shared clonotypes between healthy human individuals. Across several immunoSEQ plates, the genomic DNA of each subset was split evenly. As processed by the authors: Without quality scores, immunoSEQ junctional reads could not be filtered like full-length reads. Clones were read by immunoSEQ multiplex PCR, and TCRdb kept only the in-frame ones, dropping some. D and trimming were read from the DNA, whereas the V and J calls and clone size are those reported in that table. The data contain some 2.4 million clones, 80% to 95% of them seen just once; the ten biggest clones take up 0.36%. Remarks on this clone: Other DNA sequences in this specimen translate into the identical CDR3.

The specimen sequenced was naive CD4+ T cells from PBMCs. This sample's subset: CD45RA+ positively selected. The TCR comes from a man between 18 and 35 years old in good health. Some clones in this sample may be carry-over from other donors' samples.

The CDR3 bases are TGTGCCAGCAGCCAAGGCGGGTACAATGAGCAGTTCTTC. Translated, it gives CASSQGGYNEQFF. The chain has TRBV4-2 and TRBJ2-1, with a tentative D call TRBD2 (5 bases). The CDR3 runs to 13 residues. The V and J ends lost 1 base and 4 bases respectively, with 5 bases between them. Looked up from germline, CDR1 is LGHNA and CDR2 is YNFKEQ.